The sequence of this T cell receptor beta chain was determined in a study of cytomegalovirus exposure and HLA in healthy donors. As for the study in general: Out of roughly 170 million T cells, an earlier analysis found fewer than 140 million unique TCR beta sequences in total. Across 300 to 400 genotyped donors, approximately 81% landed in the Caucasian-associated ancestry cluster.

Findings of the study overall: Analysis was performed later, and it showed HLA-associated TCR beta chains to be more clonally expanded than equally common others. The classifier reportedly diagnosed cytomegalovirus status with high specificity and sensitivity.

13 Jbeta primers and 60 Vbeta primers were used for the PCR. This table comes from immunoSEQ multiplex PCR, and its TCRdb copy is limited to in-frame clones, with some not included. This table holds tens of thousands of clones, more than 65% found once. The CDR3 covers 17 residues. J lost 4 bases, V lost 5 bases, and 15 bases had no gene match. In germline, CDR1 is LNHDA, CDR2 SQIVND (reference sequence). As for this clone: Its antigen is undetermined.

The J gene is TRBJ2-5, the V gene TRBV19; TRBD1 matches at 8 bases. The sequence was obtained from a man aged 55 to 70 in good health and CMV-seronegative. The sample comprised PBMCs. The CDR3 DNA is TGTGCCAGTAGTGCACCCCGGGACAGGCTCTCGGTAGAGACCCAGTACTTC. Its protein is CASSAPRDRLSVETQYF.